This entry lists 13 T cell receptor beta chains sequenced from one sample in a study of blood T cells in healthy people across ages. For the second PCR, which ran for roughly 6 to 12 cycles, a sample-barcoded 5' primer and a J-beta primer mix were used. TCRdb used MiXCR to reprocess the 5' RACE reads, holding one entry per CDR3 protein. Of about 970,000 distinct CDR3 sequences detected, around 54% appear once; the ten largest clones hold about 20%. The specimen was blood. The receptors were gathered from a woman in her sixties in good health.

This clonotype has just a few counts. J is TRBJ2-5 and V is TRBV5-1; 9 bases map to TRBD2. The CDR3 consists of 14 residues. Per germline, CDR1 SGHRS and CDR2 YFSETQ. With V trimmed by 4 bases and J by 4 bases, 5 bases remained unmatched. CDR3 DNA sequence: TGCGCCAGCAGCCCGGAAGCGGGAGGAGAGACCCAGTACTTC. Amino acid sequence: CASSPEAGGETQYF.

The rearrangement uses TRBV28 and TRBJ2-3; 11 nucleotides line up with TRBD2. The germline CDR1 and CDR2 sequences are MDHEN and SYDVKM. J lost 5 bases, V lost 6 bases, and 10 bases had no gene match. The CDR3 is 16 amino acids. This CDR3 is CASSGRPGLAEDTQYF. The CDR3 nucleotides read TGTGCCAGCAGCGGGAGACCGGGACTAGCGGAAGATACGCAGTATTTT.

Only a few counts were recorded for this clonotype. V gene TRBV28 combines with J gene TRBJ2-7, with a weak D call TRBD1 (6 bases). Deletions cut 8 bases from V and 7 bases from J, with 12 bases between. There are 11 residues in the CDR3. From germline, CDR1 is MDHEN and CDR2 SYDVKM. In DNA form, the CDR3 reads TGTGCCAGCTCCCAGGGGTGGGAGCAGTACTTC. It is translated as CASSQGWEQYF.

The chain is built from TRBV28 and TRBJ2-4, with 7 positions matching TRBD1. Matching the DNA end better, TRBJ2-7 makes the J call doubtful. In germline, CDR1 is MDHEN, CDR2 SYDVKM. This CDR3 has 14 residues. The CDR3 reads CASSTPGTEYEQYF. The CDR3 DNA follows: TGTGCCAGCAGTACACCCGGGACAGAGTACGAGCAGTACTTC.

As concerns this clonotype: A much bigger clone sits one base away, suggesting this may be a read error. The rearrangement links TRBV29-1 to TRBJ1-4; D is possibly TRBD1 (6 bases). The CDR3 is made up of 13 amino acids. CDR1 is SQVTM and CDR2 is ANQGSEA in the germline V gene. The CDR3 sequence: CGVAGRGTEKLFF. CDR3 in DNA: TGCGGCGTTGCGGGCAGGGGTACCGAAAAACTGTTTTTT.

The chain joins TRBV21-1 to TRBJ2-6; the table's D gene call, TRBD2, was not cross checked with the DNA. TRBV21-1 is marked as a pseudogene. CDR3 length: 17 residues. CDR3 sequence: CASSIGEGTSGANVLTF. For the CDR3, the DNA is TGTGCCAGCAGCATCGGAGAGGGGACCTCTGGGGCCAACGTCCTGACTTTC.

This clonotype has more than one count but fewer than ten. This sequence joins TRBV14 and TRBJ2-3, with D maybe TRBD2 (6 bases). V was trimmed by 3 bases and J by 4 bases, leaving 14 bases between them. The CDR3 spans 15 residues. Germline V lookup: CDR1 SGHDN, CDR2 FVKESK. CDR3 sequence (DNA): TGTGCCAGCAGCCAGGCGGGGAGAACCGCAGATACGCAGTATTTT. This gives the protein CASSQAGRTADTQYF.

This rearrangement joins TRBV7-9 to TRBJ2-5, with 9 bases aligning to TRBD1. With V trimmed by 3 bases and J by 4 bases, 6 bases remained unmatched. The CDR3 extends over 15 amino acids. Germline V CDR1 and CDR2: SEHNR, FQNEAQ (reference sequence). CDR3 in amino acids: CASSLGQGAGETQYF. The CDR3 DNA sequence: TGTGCCAGCAGCTTGGGACAGGGTGCGGGAGAGACCCAGTACTTC.

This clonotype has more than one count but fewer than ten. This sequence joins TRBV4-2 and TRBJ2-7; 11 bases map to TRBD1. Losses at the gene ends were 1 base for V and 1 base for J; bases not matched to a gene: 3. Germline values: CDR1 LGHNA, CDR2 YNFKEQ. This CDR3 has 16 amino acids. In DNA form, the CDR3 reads TGTGCCAGCAGCCAAGCCGGACAGGGGGCTTCCTACGAGCAGTACTTC. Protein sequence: CASSQAGQGASYEQYF.

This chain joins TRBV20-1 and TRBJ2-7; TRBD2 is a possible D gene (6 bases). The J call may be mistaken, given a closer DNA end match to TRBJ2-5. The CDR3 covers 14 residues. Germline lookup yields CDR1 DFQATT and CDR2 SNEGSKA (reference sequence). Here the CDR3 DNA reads TGCAGTGCTAGTCAAGCGGGTTCTAGGGAGACCCAGTACTTC. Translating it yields CSASQAGSRETQYF.

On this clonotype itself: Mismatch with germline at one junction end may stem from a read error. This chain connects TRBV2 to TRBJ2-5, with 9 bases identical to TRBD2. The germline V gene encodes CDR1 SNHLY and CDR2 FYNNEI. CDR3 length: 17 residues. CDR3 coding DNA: TGTGCCAGTAGTGAAGCGGTCGAGGTAGCGGGAGCGGGTGAGCAGTACTTC. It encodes CASSEAVEVAGAGEQYF.

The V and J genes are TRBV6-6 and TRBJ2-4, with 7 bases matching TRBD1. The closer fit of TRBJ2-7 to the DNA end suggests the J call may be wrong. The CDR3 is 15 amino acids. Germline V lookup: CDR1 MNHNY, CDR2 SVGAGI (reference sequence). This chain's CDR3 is CASSHYSGQSYEQYF. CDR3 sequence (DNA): TGTGCCAGCAGTCACTACTCGGGACAGTCCTACGAGCAGTACTTC.

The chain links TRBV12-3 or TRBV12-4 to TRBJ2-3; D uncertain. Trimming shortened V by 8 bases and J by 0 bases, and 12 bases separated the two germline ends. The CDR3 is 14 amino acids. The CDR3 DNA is TGTGCCAGCGCCTCCAGACAAAGCACAGATACGCAGTATTTT. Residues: CASASRQSTDTQYF.